The next 20 T cell receptor beta chains were all read from a single sample in a study of cytomegalovirus exposure and HLA in healthy donors. This PCR relied on a set of 60 Vbeta primers and 13 Jbeta primers. Clones were sequenced by immunoSEQ multiplex PCR, and TCRdb holds only the in-frame ones, with some missing. This sample has about 160,000 clones, with roughly 76% found just once. The sample comprised PBMCs. These receptors originate from a man in his fifties or sixties in good health and CMV-seronegative.

V usage is TRBV19 and J usage is TRBJ2-1, with 11 bases identical to TRBD1. This CDR3 spans 15 amino acids. Germline assignment: CDR1 LNHDA and CDR2 SQIVND (reference sequence). Losses at the gene ends were 5 bases for V and 5 bases for J; bases not matched to a gene: 5. The CDR3 nucleotides read TGTGCCAGTAGTCCACGGACAGGGGGCCACAATGAGCAGTTCTTC. It translates to CASSPRTGGHNEQFF.

The gene calls are TRBV29-1 and TRBJ2-5; possible D gene TRBD1, 5 bases. The CDR3 is 12 residues long. Germline V gives CDR1 SQVTM, CDR2 ANQGSEA. V lost 4 bases to trimming and J lost 5 bases, with 11 bases between them. The CDR3 is CSVVAGPETQYF. For the CDR3, the DNA is TGCAGCGTTGTGGCAGGGCCCGAGACCCAGTACTTC.

The rearrangement joins TRBV11-3 to TRBJ2-2, with no clear D. The CDR3 is 12 amino acids. V gave up 2 bases and J gave up 8 bases, with 6 bases separating them. Germline lookup yields CDR1 SGHNT and CDR2 YENEEA. The CDR3 reads CASSLSRGELFF. The DNA of the CDR3 is TGTGCCAGCAGCTTATCCCGGGGGGAGCTGTTTTTT.

This clone appeared a single time. This sequence joins TRBV14 and TRBJ1-1; D unresolved. Germline CDR1 reads SGHDN; CDR2 reads FVKESK. The CDR3 has 13 amino acids. Trimming took 5 bases from V and 11 from J, leaving 18 bases between them. The CDR3 DNA sequence: TGTGCCAGCAGCTTTGGATCGGAGCTGCGGGCTTTCTTT. It codes for CASSFGSELRAFF.

As for this clone: It may be a read error: a sequence one base away is much more abundant. The chain carries TRBV7-3 and TRBJ2-5, with 8 bases aligning to TRBD2. Germline assignment: CDR1 SGHTA and CDR2 FQGTGA. With 5 bases clipped from V and 5 bases from J, the junction kept 1 base outside the gene matches. There are 12 residues in the CDR3. In nucleotides, the CDR3 is TGTGCCAGCAGCCGGGGGGGGGAGACCCAGTACTTC. Its protein product is CASSRGGETQYF.

V gene TRBV28 combines with J gene TRBJ2-7, with TRBD1 identical over 7 bases. V shed 6 bases and J 3 bases; nucleotides not matched to a gene: 8. This CDR3 is 14 amino acids long. Germline V lookup: CDR1 MDHEN, CDR2 SYDVKM. CDR3 protein: CASRKDRERYEQYF. DNA for the CDR3: TGTGCCAGCAGAAAAGACAGGGAACGCTACGAGCAGTACTTC.

This rearrangement joins TRBV6-1 to TRBJ1-5; 12 bases agree with TRBD1. The germline V gene has CDR1 MNHNS and CDR2 SASEGT. Trimming took 7 bases from V and 9 from J; bases not matched to a gene: 10. The CDR3 covers 15 residues. The CDR3 DNA sequence: TGTGCCAGCACGCTCGGGACAGGGGGCTTTTGGCCCCAGCATTTT. Protein sequence: CASTLGTGGFWPQHF.

The chain has TRBV28 and TRBJ1-1; D is uncertain. Trimming took 10 bases from V and 4 from J, leaving 13 bases between them. Germline V lookup: CDR1 MDHEN, CDR2 SYDVKM. There are 12 residues in the CDR3. CDR3 DNA sequence: TGTGCCACTACTAGGGTGGGCACTGAAGCTTTCTTT. This gives the protein CATTRVGTEAFF.

This clone has a single count. The chain combines TRBV19 with TRBJ1-4; D is unclear. Trimming shortened V by 9 bases and J by 0 bases, and 14 bases separated the two germline ends. CDR3 length: 15 residues. Germline values: CDR1 LNHDA, CDR2 SQIVND (reference sequence). Written as DNA, the CDR3 is TGTGCCAGCCGGAGAGATGACGCAACTAATGAAAAACTGTTTTTT. Encoded protein: CASRRDDATNEKLFF.

V usage is TRBV5-1 and J usage is TRBJ2-7, with TRBD1 identical over 7 bases. CDR1 is SGHRS, CDR2 YFSETQ, per germline. The V and J ends lost 3 bases and 0 bases, in that order; junction bases with no gene match: 3. This CDR3 has 14 residues. CDR3 residues: CASSWDSSSYEQYF. The CDR3 DNA sequence: TGCGCCAGCAGCTGGGACAGTAGCTCCTACGAGCAGTACTTC.

This rearrangement joins TRBV15 to TRBJ2-7; 11 bases fit TRBD2. CDR3 size: 17 residues. Germline V CDR1 and CDR2: LNHNV, YYDKDF (reference sequence). V shed 0 bases, J shed 4 bases, and the junction held 8 bases outside the gene matches. The CDR3, as DNA: TGTGCCACCAGCAGAGAACTAGCGGGGGCCGGGGGGTACGAGCAGTACTTC. This translates into CATSRELAGAGGYEQYF.

The J gene is TRBJ2-4, the V gene TRBV4-3, with 10 bases that match TRBD1. The germline V gene has CDR1 LGHNA and CDR2 YSLEER. There are 17 residues in the CDR3. Trimming took 4 bases from V and 0 from J; bases not matched to a gene: 6. This CDR3 reads CASSRGTGALAKNIQYF. The CDR3 DNA reads TGCGCCAGCAGCCGGGGGACAGGGGCCTTAGCCAAAAACATTCAGTACTTC.

This clone was seen more than once but under ten times. The chain couples TRBV2 to TRBJ1-2, with D maybe TRBD1 (6 bases). Trimming took 2 bases from V and 8 from J, leaving 12 bases between them. Per the germline V gene, CDR1 is SNHLY and CDR2 is FYNNEI. CDR3 length: 13 residues. CDR3 residues: CASSETGTGGYTF. The CDR3 coding sequence is TGTGCCAGCAGTGAAACAGGGACGGGGGGCTACACCTTC.

The V gene is TRBV7-2, the J gene TRBJ2-7, with TRBD2 matching 8 bases. V gave up 5 bases and J gave up 3 bases; unmatched junction bases: 3. The CDR3 totals 13 residues. Germline V CDR1 and CDR2: SGHTA, FQGNSA. In nucleotides, the CDR3 is TGTGCCAGCAGCCGAGGGACTAGCTACGAGCAGTACTTC. This codes for CASSRGTSYEQYF.

This clone has just one count. V gene TRBV5-4 combines with J gene TRBJ2-7, with a weak D call TRBD2 (6 bases). The germline V and J ends were trimmed by 0 bases and 0 bases, with 16 bases remaining between them. Germline assignment: CDR1 SGHNT and CDR2 YYREEE (reference sequence). The CDR3 covers 17 residues. Here the CDR3 reads CASSLGGGDLNSYEQYF. CDR3 sequence (DNA): TGTGCCAGCAGCTTGGGGGGCGGGGACCTTAACTCCTACGAGCAGTACTTC.

V gene TRBV18 combines with J gene TRBJ1-5, with TRBD1 matching 8 bases. The CDR3 extends over 16 amino acids. V lost 3 bases and J lost 2; bases outside the gene matches: 6. Germline loops: CDR1 KGHSH, CDR2 LQKENI. The DNA of the CDR3 is TGTGCCAGCTCACCCGTGACAGGGGCCGGCAATCAGCCCCAGCATTTT. Its translation is CASSPVTGAGNQPQHF.

V usage is TRBV6-6 and J usage is TRBJ2-1; D may be TRBD1 (5 bases). This CDR3 is built from 14 residues. CDR1 and CDR2 (germline): MNHNY, SVGAGI (reference sequence). Between the trimmed V and J ends, which lost 6 bases and 5 bases, there was a span of 14 bases. The CDR3 nucleotides are TGTGCCAGCAGCCCCTGGGGCTTGAACAATGAGCAGTTCTTC. It yields the protein CASSPWGLNNEQFF.

The chain is built from TRBV9 and TRBJ2-2, with D possibly being TRBD1 (6 bases). Deletions cut 3 bases from V and 5 bases from J, with 11 bases between. The V gene's germline CDR1 is SGDLS and CDR2 YYNGEE. CDR3 length: 14 residues. In DNA form, the CDR3 reads TGTGCCAGCAGCGACAGAACAGGGACCGGGGAGCTGTTTTTT. The encoded protein is CASSDRTGTGELFF.

The J gene is TRBJ2-1, the V gene TRBV4-1; maybe TRBD2 (7 bases). V lost 1 base to trimming and J lost 2 bases, with 21 bases between them. Per germline, CDR1 MGHRA and CDR2 YSYEKL. The CDR3 has 19 residues. CDR3 region: CASSQGGGRRGRTYNEQFF. The CDR3 nucleotides read TGCGCCAGCAGCCAAGGGGGGGGGCGGAGAGGGCGCACCTACAATGAGCAGTTCTTC.

There are a few counts of this clone. The chain uses TRBV2 and TRBJ1-1, with a weak D call TRBD1 (5 bases). This CDR3 is built from 12 residues. Germline CDR1 SNHLY, CDR2 FYNNEI. V was cut by 6 bases and J by 1 base, with 6 bases left in between. Here the CDR3 reads CASRTENTEAFF. The CDR3 nucleotides read TGTGCCAGCAGGACAGAGAACACTGAAGCTTTCTTT.